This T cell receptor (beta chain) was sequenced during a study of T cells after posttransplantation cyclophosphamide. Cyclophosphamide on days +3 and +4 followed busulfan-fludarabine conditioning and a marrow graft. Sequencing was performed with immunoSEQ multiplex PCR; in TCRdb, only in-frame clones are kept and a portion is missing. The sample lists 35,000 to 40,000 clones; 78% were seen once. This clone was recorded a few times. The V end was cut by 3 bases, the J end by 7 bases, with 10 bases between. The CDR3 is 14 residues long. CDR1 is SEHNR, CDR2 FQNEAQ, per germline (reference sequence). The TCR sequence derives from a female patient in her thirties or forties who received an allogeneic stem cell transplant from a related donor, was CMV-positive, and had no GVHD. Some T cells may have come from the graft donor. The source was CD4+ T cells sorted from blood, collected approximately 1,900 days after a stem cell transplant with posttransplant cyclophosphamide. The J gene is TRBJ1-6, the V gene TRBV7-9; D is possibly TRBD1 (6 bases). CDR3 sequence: CASSFPGENSPLHF. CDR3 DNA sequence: TGTGCCAGCAGCTTCCCAGGGGAAAATTCACCCCTCCACTTT.